These T cell receptor beta chains were read from a single sample in a study of PD-1 blockade in mismatch repair-deficient tumors. The assay was immunoSEQ multiplex PCR, and TCRdb's table has in-frame clones only and misses some. The sample includes approximately 79,000 clones, approximately 80% seen only once; the top ten take about 6%. Specimen: peripheral blood, collected 44 weeks after starting pembrolizumab. Receptors were obtained from an adult with mismatch repair-deficient cancer. Each CDR3 is given with its conserved first and last residue. Fields, in order: clone size, J gene, V gene, CDR3 length, D gene, CDR3 DNA, CDR3 protein. A D gene is named only where the DNA matches it firmly. Only part of the rows carry a size: once, few, many, or a class if the clone is expanded.

size: .
J: TRBJ2-7
V: TRBV5-8
length: 16
D: TRBD1
DNA: TGTGCCAGCAGCTTGCGGCCCGGGACAGGGGCCTACGAGCAGTACTTC
CDR3: CASSLRPGTGAYEQYF

size: .
J: TRBJ1-5
V: TRBV4-1
length: 18
D: .
DNA: TGCGCCAGCAGCCAGGACCCCACCAATCCGGGACAAAATCAGCCCCAGCATTTT
CDR3: CASSQDPTNPGQNQPQHF

size: .
J: TRBJ2-2
V: TRBV7-9
length: 15
D: .
DNA: TGTGCCAGCAGCTTAAAGGACAGGAACACCGGGGAGCTGTTTTTT
CDR3: CASSLKDRNTGELFF

size: .
J: TRBJ2-2
V: TRBV6-4
length: 13
D: .
DNA: TGTGCCAGCAGCGGCAGACCCACCGGGGAGCTGTTTTTT
CDR3: CASSGRPTGELFF

size: .
J: TRBJ2-7
V: TRBV7-6
length: 14
D: .
DNA: TGTGCCAGCAGCCCTTCGACAGCCTCCTACGAGCAGTACTTC
CDR3: CASSPSTASYEQYF

size: .
J: TRBJ2-7
V: TRBV7-2
length: 16
D: TRBD1
DNA: TGTGCCAGCAGCCCCCAGGACTGGGACAGGGAATACGAGCAGTACTTC
CDR3: CASSPQDWDREYEQYF

size: .
J: TRBJ1-2
V: TRBV6-4
length: 14
D: .
DNA: TGTGCCAGCAGGGCTGGGGACCGCTACTATGGCTACACCTTC
CDR3: CASRAGDRYYGYTF

size: .
J: TRBJ1-2
V: TRBV29-1
length: 14
D: .
DNA: TGCAGCGTTGACTGGCGACCCCAGTCAGATGGCTACACCTTC
CDR3: CSVDWRPQSDGYTF

size: many
J: TRBJ2-7
V: TRBV10-1
length: 13
D: .
DNA: TGCGCCAGCAGTGACGGGGCTACCTACGAGCAGTACTTC
CDR3: CASSDGATYEQYF

size: .
J: TRBJ1-1
V: TRBV9
length: 13
D: .
DNA: TGTGCCAGCAGCGTATCTGAGGGGACTGAAGCTTTCTTT
CDR3: CASSVSEGTEAFF

size: .
J: TRBJ2-2
V: TRBV7-2
length: 17
D: TRBD2
DNA: TGTGCCAGCAGCCCGCCTGGGCTAGCGGGAGGGGCCGGGGAGCTGTTTTTT
CDR3: CASSPPGLAGGAGELFF

size: .
J: TRBJ2-6
V: TRBV7-9
length: 16
D: .
DNA: TGTGCCAACCCAATAGGGGACGGCTCTGGGGCCAACGTCCTGACTTTC
CDR3: CANPIGDGSGANVLTF

size: once
J: TRBJ2-5
V: TRBV6-5
length: 13
D: TRBD1
DNA: TGTGCCAGCAGGGGACAGGGAGTGGAGACCCAGTACTTC
CDR3: CASRGQGVETQYF